The next 13 T cell receptor beta chains were all read from a single sample in a study of vaccination and CD4 T cells after COVID-19. Treatment given: approximately 9-day PBMC culture with coronavirus spike peptide pools or control peptides (ViraFEST assay). Sequenced with the Oncomine TCR Beta short-read assay was DNA taken from cultured CD4+ T cells. TCRdb ran MiXCR on the PCR reads and lists one entry per CDR3 protein. This table has around 20,000 distinct CDR3 sequences, roughly 67% appearing once. These receptors' targets are unknown. The sequenced material came from CD4+ T cells from blood, cultured in vitro. All receptors come from a human donor who had recovered from COVID-19.

V is TRBV12-3 or TRBV12-4 and J is TRBJ1-1; 7 bases are a match to TRBD1. The ends lost 6 bases at V and 7 bases at J; junction bases unmatched: 11. CDR3 length: 14 amino acids. The CDR3 DNA reads as TGTGCCAGCAGCCCCAGACAGGGAGGAGATGAAGCTTTCTTT. This translates into CASSPRQGGDEAFF.

This clonotype was observed a handful of times. V and J are TRBV2 and TRBJ1-2; TRBD1 agrees at 7 bases. The germline V gene has CDR1 SNHLY and CDR2 FYNNEI. The CDR3 covers 14 residues. The V segment lost 8 bases and the J segment 5 bases; nucleotides outside the gene matches: 11. The CDR3 coding sequence is TGTGCCAGCCGTAGGGACAGTTCGTCGTATGGCTACACCTTC. It specifies CASRRDSSSYGYTF. Variable domain in full (rest from reference TRBV2 and TRBJ1-2): EPEVTQTPSHQVTQMGQEVILRCVPISNHLYFYWYRQILGQKVEFLVSFYNNEISEKSEIFDDQFSVERPDGSNFTLKIRSTKLEDSAMYFCASRRDSSSYGYTFGSGTRLTVV.

The chain links TRBV7-8 to TRBJ2-7; 9 nucleotides match TRBD2. This CDR3 contains 16 residues. The trim removed 4 bases at V and 3 bases at J, leaving 10 bases unmatched. CDR1 and CDR2 (germline): SGHVS, FQNEAQ. CDR3 region: CASSSISSGNRYEQYF. The CDR3 DNA sequence: TGTGCCAGCAGCTCTATTTCTAGCGGGAACCGCTACGAGCAGTACTTC.

The chain uses TRBV27 and TRBJ1-5, with unresolved D. This CDR3 comprises 15 residues. The V gene lost 4 bases and the J gene lost 1 base, with 11 bases spanning the gap. The germline gives CDR1 MNHEY, CDR2 SMNVEV (reference sequence). CDR3 protein: CASSYEGKSNQPQHF. In DNA form, the CDR3 reads TGTGCCAGCAGTTACGAGGGAAAGAGCAATCAGCCCCAGCATTTT.

The chain couples TRBV12-3 or TRBV12-4 to TRBJ2-2; D is possibly TRBD1 (6 bases). The CDR3 has 12 residues. With 8 bases removed from V and 8 bases from J, the gap between germline ends came to 12 bases. Written as DNA, the CDR3 is TGTGCCAGCTTCCAGGGGTGGGGGGAGCTGTTTTTT. It encodes CASFQGWGELFF.

DNA of the CDR3: TGTGCCTGGAGGGTTAGTCCCCGCCGGACTGAAGCTTTCTTT. Protein sequence: CAWRVSPRRTEAFF. The V call is TRBV30, the J call TRBJ1-1; D is undetermined. Germline CDR1 reads GTSNPN; CDR2 reads SVGIG (reference sequence). The CDR3 is 14 residues long. Trimming shortened V by 3 bases and J by 5 bases, and 16 bases separated the two germline ends.

For the CDR3, the DNA is TGTGCCAGCACTATACAGGGAATTCAGCCCCAGCATTTT. Translating it yields CASTIQGIQPQHF. This sequence joins TRBV28 and TRBJ1-5; tentatively, D is TRBD1 (6 bases). Germline CDR1 and CDR2: MDHEN and SYDVKM. The V end was cut by 7 bases, the J end by 6 bases, with 13 bases between. The CDR3 has 13 amino acids.

This clonotype was seen a handful of times. The chain carries TRBV7-2 and TRBJ2-4, with 7 bases lining up with TRBD2. Germline-derived CDR1 and CDR2 are SGHTA and FQGNSA. With 1 base clipped from V and 2 bases from J, the junction kept 2 bases outside the gene matches. The CDR3 runs to 15 residues. The CDR3 region is CASSLGGTTKNIQYF. CDR3 coding DNA: TGTGCCAGCAGCTTAGGGGGGACTACCAAAAACATTCAGTACTTC.

V and J are TRBV12-3 or TRBV12-4 and TRBJ2-2; perhaps TRBD2 as D (8 bases). Trimming stripped 2 bases from V and 6 bases from J, with 28 bases between. This CDR3 is 20 amino acids long. CDR3 DNA: TGTGCCAGCAGTTTATCACTCCCAGGGGGTATAGCGGGACGGGCCGGGGAGCTGTTTTTT. Translated, it gives CASSLSLPGGIAGRAGELFF.

This chain connects TRBV30 to TRBJ2-6; D gene uncertain. The CDR3 extends over 17 amino acids. V shed 3 bases and J shed 1 base, with 16 bases lying between them. Germline assignment: CDR1 GTSNPN and CDR2 SVGIG (reference sequence). The CDR3 DNA reads TGTGCCTGGAGGTTCCCCCCCCCGCTGTCTGGGGCCAACGTCCTGACTTTC. Residues: CAWRFPPPLSGANVLTF.

Here the CDR3 DNA reads TGTGCCCAGGTAAGGGACCTCCTTGGCTACACCTTC. Encoded protein: CAQVRDLLGYTF. The V gene is TRBV24-1, the J gene TRBJ1-2; D is possibly TRBD1 (5 bases). Per the germline V gene, CDR1 is KGHDR and CDR2 is SFDVKD. V lost 12 bases and J 7 bases, leaving 17 bases between the germline ends. The CDR3 spans 12 residues.

The V call is TRBV5-1, the J call TRBJ1-1; no definite D call. Germline V lookup: CDR1 SGHRS, CDR2 YFSETQ. V was shortened by 4 bases and J by 5 bases, with 15 bases between the two germline ends. The CDR3 contains 14 residues. CDR3 loop: CASSPTPVGTEAFF. In nucleotides, the CDR3 is TGCGCCAGCAGCCCCACCCCGGTAGGGACTGAAGCTTTCTTT.

This chain links TRBV7-2 with TRBJ1-2; D may be TRBD1 (5 bases). The CDR3 extends over 13 amino acids. V gave up 1 base and J gave up 8 bases, with 11 bases separating them. In germline, CDR1 is SGHTA, CDR2 FQGNSA. For the CDR3, the DNA is TGTGCCAGCAGCTTAGGCGGGACGAGAGGCTACACCTTC. This encodes CASSLGGTRGYTF.